The 13 T cell receptor beta chains presented below share a single source sample, sequenced in a study of blood T cell repertoires in COVID-19. Sequencing was performed with immunoSEQ multiplex PCR; in TCRdb, only in-frame clones are kept and a portion is missing. The table records roughly 290,000 clones, about 89% of them present only once. Sequenced input: peripheral blood. The receptors were sampled from a woman aged 45-60 years who had recovered from COVID-19.

The chain recombines TRBV20-1 with TRBJ2-7; D gene unclear. The germline V gene encodes CDR1 DFQATT and CDR2 SNEGSKA (reference sequence). Trimming removed 7 bases at V and 2 bases at J, with 9 bases between. There are 11 residues in the CDR3. The CDR3 DNA follows: TGCAGTGTTGGCTTTACCTACGAGCAGTACTTC. Translation gives CSVGFTYEQYF.

To note about this clone: Other nucleotide sequences in the sample specify the same CDR3. V and J are TRBV5-4 and TRBJ2-2; D is undetermined. The CDR3 length is 12 residues. V lost 4 bases and J lost 5, with 6 bases in between. CDR1 SGHNT and CDR2 YYREEE come from the germline V gene (reference sequence). This CDR3 reads CASSTNTGELFF. The CDR3 nucleotides read TGTGCCAGCAGCACAAATACCGGGGAGCTGTTTTTT.

This clone has only a few counts. This chain connects TRBV4-3 to TRBJ1-2; 7 bases agree with TRBD1. CDR3 size: 15 residues. Germline assignment: CDR1 LGHNA and CDR2 YSLEER. After removal of 0 bases from V and 4 bases from J, the junction contained 5 bases not matched to a gene. CDR3 sequence reads: CASSQETQGVYGYTF. The CDR3 nucleotides read TGCGCCAGCAGCCAAGAGACGCAGGGGGTCTATGGCTACACCTTC.

The chain has TRBV6-1 and TRBJ2-7, with TRBD1 matching over 9 bases. The CDR3 consists of 16 residues. Germline trimming cut 4 bases from V and 0 bases from J; bases unmatched to any gene: 7. Germline V gives CDR1 MNHNS, CDR2 SASEGT. CDR3 coding DNA: TGTGCCAGCAGTGCCCGGGACAGGGTCAGCTCCTACGAGCAGTACTTC. This codes for CASSARDRVSSYEQYF.

The chain carries TRBV9 and TRBJ1-2; D not resolved. The CDR3 is made up of 13 amino acids. The V gene's germline CDR1 is SGDLS and CDR2 YYNGEE. Trimming removed 0 bases at V and 7 bases at J, with 10 bases between. CDR3 amino acids: CASSVDGPGGYTF. CDR3 DNA sequence: TGTGCCAGCAGCGTAGATGGTCCGGGTGGCTACACCTTC. Combining the CDR3 with reference TRBV9 and TRBJ1-2 gives the whole variable domain DSGVTQTPKHLITATGQRVTLRCSPRSGDLSVYWYQQSLDQGLQFLIQYYNGEERAKGNILERFSAQQFPDLHSELNLSSLELGDSALYFCASSVDGPGGYTFGSGTRLTVV.

The V and J genes are TRBV6-2 or TRBV6-3 and TRBJ2-2; a possible D gene is TRBD1 (6 bases). Germline V gives CDR1 MNHEY, CDR2 SVGEGT. The CDR3 has 16 residues. V lost 4 bases, J lost 4 bases, and 16 bases lay in between. The CDR3 loop reads CASSLIRAGVTGELFF. The CDR3 DNA follows: TGTGCCAGCAGTTTAATAAGGGCAGGGGTCACCGGGGAGCTGTTTTTT.

The chain carries TRBV7-9 and TRBJ1-2; D gene uncertain. The CDR3 has 13 amino acids. With 6 bases removed from V and 2 bases from J, the gap between germline ends came to 10 bases. The germline V gene has CDR1 SEHNR and CDR2 FQNEAQ (reference sequence). For the CDR3, the DNA is TGTGCCAGCAGTTTCGCGGGAAACTATGGCTACACCTTC. Protein product: CASSFAGNYGYTF.

The chain recombines TRBV6-5 with TRBJ2-6; D is perhaps TRBD1 (6 bases). Deletions cut 4 bases from V and 4 bases from J, with 11 bases between. The CDR3 is 15 amino acids. Looked up from germline, CDR1 is MNHEY and CDR2 is SVGAGI. CDR3 in DNA: TGTGCCAGCAGTTCCACAGGGACCGGGGCCAACGTCCTGACTTTC. It encodes CASSSTGTGANVLTF.

This clone was detected many times. The chain couples TRBV18 to TRBJ2-7; perhaps TRBD2 as D (6 bases). Germline CDR1 and CDR2: KGHSH and LQKENI. Trimming pared 4 bases from V and 2 bases from J, leaving 18 bases between. This CDR3 is 16 amino acids long. The CDR3 loop is CASSQQASSAAYEQYF. The CDR3 DNA sequence: TGTGCCAGCTCACAGCAGGCGTCTAGCGCGGCCTACGAGCAGTACTTC.

The genes are TRBV7-2 and TRBJ1-3; D possibly corresponds to TRBD1 (6 bases). The germline V gene encodes CDR1 SGHTA and CDR2 FQGNSA. CDR3 size: 16 residues. V lost 2 bases and J 0 bases, leaving 11 bases between the germline ends. This chain's CDR3 is CASSLRTESSGNTIYF. CDR3 nucleotides: TGTGCCAGCAGCTTAAGGACAGAGAGCTCTGGAAACACCATATATTTT.

This clone was observed once. V usage is TRBV10-3 and J usage is TRBJ1-1; D might be TRBD1 (5 bases). V was pared by 6 bases and J by 1 base, with 12 bases between. From germline, CDR1 is ENHRY and CDR2 SYGVKD. The CDR3 has 14 residues. CDR3 in amino acids: CAIRAETENTEAFF. The CDR3, as DNA: TGTGCCATCAGGGCCGAGACAGAGAACACTGAAGCTTTCTTT.

The rearrangement joins TRBV24-1 to TRBJ2-1; 8 bases fit TRBD2. The CDR3 has 14 residues. Germline CDR1 and CDR2: KGHDR and SFDVKD. The V segment lost 12 bases and the J segment 3 bases; nucleotides outside the gene matches: 9. CDR3 in amino acids: CAPNERGYYNEQFF. In DNA, the CDR3 is TGTGCCCCAAACGAGCGGGGGTACTACAATGAGCAGTTCTTC.

This chain connects TRBV10-3 to TRBJ1-6, with 8 bases fitting TRBD1. The CDR3 totals 16 residues. V was pared by 6 bases and J by 0 bases, with 4 bases of the junction left unmatched. Looked up from germline, CDR1 is ENHRY and CDR2 is SYGVKD. This CDR3 reads CAIRDDRGSYNSPLHF. The CDR3 DNA follows: TGTGCCATCAGGGATGACAGGGGCTCCTATAATTCACCCCTCCACTTT.